These 28 T cell receptor beta chains were sequenced from one sample in a study of blood T cell repertoires in COVID-19. TCRdb keeps only in-frame clones here, not all; method: immunoSEQ multiplex PCR. The sample carries about 74,000 clones, more than 70% recorded once. The sequenced sample was peripheral blood. All receptors derive from a man in his sixties or seventies with active or convalescent COVID-19.

This clone came up once. The chain is built from TRBV19 and TRBJ2-5; tentatively, D is TRBD1 (5 bases). Germline lookup yields CDR1 LNHDA and CDR2 SQIVND (reference sequence). The CDR3 length is 14 residues. The ends were cut back, 3 bases at V and 5 bases at J, with 13 bases in the middle. Written as DNA, the CDR3 is TGTGCCAGTAGTATTCAGGGTTCAGGGGAGACCCAGTACTTC. Translated, it gives CASSIQGSGETQYF.

There are many counts of this clone. The CDR3 sequence: CASSSGRAGVTQYF. CDR3 DNA: TGTGCCAGCAGTTCGGGCCGTGCCGGGGTGACCCAGTACTTC. The J gene is TRBJ2-5, the V gene TRBV7-8, with D perhaps TRBD2 (5 bases). Germline lookup yields CDR1 SGHVS and CDR2 FQNEAQ. V lost 6 bases and J 7 bases, leaving 18 bases between the germline ends. CDR3 length: 14 residues.

This clone was found a few times. The chain combines TRBV14 with TRBJ1-2, with 7 bases lining up with TRBD1. Germline V gene data show CDR1 as SGHDN and CDR2 as FVKESK. The CDR3 extends over 14 amino acids. V shed 4 bases and J 4 bases; nucleotides not matched to a gene: 6. CDR3 residues: CASSRDSKSYGYTF. For the CDR3, the DNA is TGTGCCAGCAGCCGGGACAGCAAATCCTATGGCTACACCTTC.

The V gene is TRBV27, the J gene TRBJ2-1, with TRBD2 identical over 12 bases. Germline-derived CDR1 and CDR2 are MNHEY and SMNVEV (reference sequence). V was pared by 6 bases and J by 9 bases, with 6 bases of the junction left unmatched. The CDR3 runs 14 residues. The CDR3 sequence is CASSQTSGGLEQFF. CDR3 DNA: TGTGCCAGCAGCCAGACTAGCGGGGGTCTTGAGCAGTTCTTC.

This clone was counted only a few times. The chain uses TRBV7-2 and TRBJ1-1, with TRBD1 matching 7 bases. This CDR3 spans 15 amino acids. Germline CDR1 is SGHTA and CDR2 is FQGNSA. With V trimmed by 4 bases and J by 5 bases, 10 bases remained unmatched. CDR3 loop: CASSSRQGRRTEAFF. CDR3 bases: TGTGCCAGCAGCTCCCGACAGGGAAGAAGGACTGAAGCTTTCTTT.

The rearrangement uses TRBV4-1 and TRBJ2-4; 14 nucleotides match TRBD2. The V gene end was trimmed by 1 base and the J gene end by 2 bases; junction bases not matched to a gene: 16. The CDR3 is made up of 22 amino acids. The germline gives CDR1 MGHRA, CDR2 YSYEKL. The CDR3 DNA sequence: TGCGCCAGCAGCCAAGCCCCGACTAGCGGGGGGGCGATGGTCTGGTCCAAAAACATTCAGTACTTC. It translates to CASSQAPTSGGAMVWSKNIQYF.

The genes are TRBV24-1 and TRBJ2-6; D is possibly TRBD1 (5 bases). This CDR3 is built from 17 residues. The V end was cut by 2 bases, the J end by 2 bases, with 12 bases between. From germline, CDR1 is KGHDR and CDR2 SFDVKD. CDR3 DNA sequence: TGTGCCACCAGTGATTCTATCATGACAGCTGGGGCCAACGTCCTGACTTTC. Encoded protein: CATSDSIMTAGANVLTF.

This clone was seen only once. The chain has TRBV30 and TRBJ1-5; D gene ambiguous. The CDR3 runs to 13 residues. The V end lost 2 bases, the J end lost 4 bases, and 9 bases lay between the germline ends. Germline V gene data show CDR1 as GTSNPN and CDR2 as SVGIG (reference sequence). CDR3 in DNA: TGTGCCTGGAGTCGTCGGGGAAATCAGCCCCAGCATTTT. Translated: CAWSRRGNQPQHF.

The chain combines TRBV28 with TRBJ2-7; 7 bases match TRBD1. The CDR3 has 14 residues. Germline trimming cut 2 bases from V and 11 bases from J; bases unmatched to any gene: 12. Germline V gives CDR1 MDHEN, CDR2 SYDVKM. The CDR3 reads CASSLIGTAFGKYF. DNA for the CDR3: TGTGCCAGCAGTTTAATCGGGACAGCCTTCGGGAAGTACTTC. The complete variable domain, with remaining parts taken from reference TRBV28 and TRBJ2-7, reads DVKVTQSSRYLVKRTGEKVFLECVQDMDHENMFWYRQDPGLGLRLIYFSYDVKMKEKGDIPEGYSVSREKKERFSLILESASTNQTSMYLCASSLIGTAFGKYFGPGTRLTVT.

The chain has TRBV28 and TRBJ1-3; 9 bases are a match to TRBD1. CDR1 is MDHEN, CDR2 SYDVKM, per germline. This CDR3 is 16 amino acids long. J gave up 4 bases and V 5 bases, and 9 bases lay outside the gene matches. CDR3 coding DNA: TGTGCCAGCAGTGGCTTACAGGGGGCGTTGGGAAACACCATATATTTT. This sequence encodes CASSGLQGALGNTIYF.

The chain uses TRBV10-3 and TRBJ2-7; D is ambiguous. The CDR3 is 10 residues long. V dropped 9 bases and J dropped 5 bases, with 8 bases sitting between them. The germline CDR1 and CDR2 sequences are ENHRY and SYGVKD. The chain's CDR3 is CAMKHHEQYF. CDR3 in DNA: TGTGCCATGAAACACCACGAGCAGTACTTC.

This clone was seen at least ten times. The genes are TRBV3-1 (or the pseudogene TRBV3-2) and TRBJ1-5; D not resolved. The CDR3 totals 13 residues. The germline gives CDR1 LGHDT, CDR2 YNNKEL (reference sequence). V gave up 4 bases and J gave up 7 bases, with 11 bases separating them. CDR3 coding DNA: TGTGCCAGCAGCCTAAGAATCGGGCAGCCCCAGCATTTT. Protein: CASSLRIGQPQHF.

This clone has a single count. The chain uses TRBV21-1 and TRBJ2-1; whether TRBD2, the table's D call, matches the DNA was not checked. TRBV21-1 represents a pseudogene. The length of the CDR3 is 15 residues. Written as DNA, the CDR3 is TGTGCCAGCAGCAATGCGGGGGGGCGGTACAATGAGCAGTTCTTC. This codes for CASSNAGGRYNEQFF.

The CDR3 DNA follows: TGTGCCAGCAGCCCCGGGACAGCATCTGGAAACACCATATATTTT. This gives the protein CASSPGTASGNTIYF. This sequence joins TRBV28 and TRBJ1-3; 7 positions agree with TRBD1. Germline V lookup: CDR1 MDHEN, CDR2 SYDVKM. The CDR3 consists of 15 residues. With 6 bases clipped from V and 1 base from J, the junction kept 6 bases outside the gene matches.

The rearrangement links TRBV27 to TRBJ1-2, with 8 bases aligning to TRBD1. Per germline, CDR1 MNHEY and CDR2 SMNVEV (reference sequence). After removal of 4 bases from V and 8 bases from J, the junction contained 9 bases not matched to a gene. CDR3 length equals 14 residues. CDR3 bases: TGTGCCAGCAGTTCGGCAGGGGGCGCAAAAGGCTACACCTTC. Its translation: CASSSAGGAKGYTF.

The V call is TRBV7-9, the J call TRBJ2-2, with a possible D match to TRBD1 (5 bases). Deletions cut 5 bases from V and 4 bases from J, with 14 bases between. The CDR3 consists of 15 residues. Germline CDR1 reads SEHNR; CDR2 reads FQNEAQ (reference sequence). CDR3 sequence: CASSPPGISTGELFF. In DNA, the CDR3 is TGTGCCAGCAGCCCCCCAGGGATAAGCACCGGGGAGCTGTTTTTT.

This clone was counted once. The gene calls are TRBV2 and TRBJ2-1; no clear D gene. V was trimmed by 7 bases and J by 5 bases, leaving 12 bases between them. CDR1 and CDR2 from the germline V gene are SNHLY and FYNNEI. The CDR3 has 13 amino acids. Written as DNA, the CDR3 is TGTGCCAGCATGAGGCAGATAGACAATGAGCAGTTCTTC. This translates into CASMRQIDNEQFF.

The rearrangement uses TRBV15 and TRBJ1-4, with a possible D match to TRBD1 (5 bases). This CDR3 region has 15 residues. The V and J ends lost 0 bases and 8 bases respectively, with 13 bases between them. Germline-derived CDR1 and CDR2 are LNHNV and YYDKDF (reference sequence). CDR3 protein: CATSRDQGTLEKLFF. CDR3 sequence (DNA): TGTGCCACCAGCAGAGATCAAGGGACTCTGGAAAAACTGTTTTTT.

This clone is labeled as medium-sized. J is TRBJ2-3 and V is TRBV28; possible D gene TRBD1, 6 bases. The CDR3 has 14 amino acids. CDR1 and CDR2 from the germline V gene are MDHEN and SYDVKM. The V and J ends lost 2 bases and 6 bases respectively, with 12 bases between them. CDR3 nucleotides: TGTGCCAGCAGTTTAGGACAGACAAAGGATACGCAGTATTTT. Residues: CASSLGQTKDTQYF.

The chain is built from TRBV2 and TRBJ2-1; perhaps TRBD1 as D (5 bases). With 3 bases removed from V and 7 bases from J, the gap between germline ends came to 16 bases. The CDR3 runs 15 residues. CDR1 is SNHLY and CDR2 is FYNNEI in the germline V gene. The CDR3 reads CASSEDRISGNEQFF. CDR3 nucleotide sequence: TGTGCCAGCAGTGAGGATCGCATTTCAGGGAATGAGCAGTTCTTC.

The V call is TRBV9, the J call TRBJ1-3, with D possibly being TRBD1 (5 bases). V lost 3 bases, J lost 5 bases, and 12 bases lay in between. Germline-derived CDR1 and CDR2 are SGDLS and YYNGEE. The CDR3 is 14 amino acids. The CDR3 coding sequence is TGTGCCAGCAGCGGAGGGGAGGCGCGAAACACCATATATTTT. It is translated as CASSGGEARNTIYF.

This clone was observed a handful of times. This chain connects TRBV25-1 to TRBJ1-1; TRBD1 matches 7 bases. CDR1 MGHDK and CDR2 SYGVNS come from the germline V gene. This CDR3 comprises 16 residues. V trimming: 4 bases; J trimming: 1 base; junction bases outside the gene matches: 9. CDR3 sequence reads: CASSGPQGDGNTEAFF. As DNA, the CDR3 is TGTGCCAGCAGTGGACCCCAGGGGGACGGGAACACTGAAGCTTTCTTT. The full variable domain, in which reference TRBV25-1 and TRBJ1-1 provide the parts outside the CDR3, is EADIYQTPRYLVIGTGKKITLECSQTMGHDKMYWYQQDPGMELHLIHYSYGVNSTEKGDLSSESTVSRIRTEHFPLTLESARPSHTSQYLCASSGPQGDGNTEAFFGQGTRLTVV.

To note about this clone: Other DNA sequences within the sample encode an identical CDR3. The rearrangement links TRBV9 to TRBJ2-1, with no clear D. Germline CDR1 SGDLS, CDR2 YYNGEE. This CDR3 contains 13 residues. V was clipped by 3 bases and J by 4 bases, with 8 bases between them. CDR3 sequence (DNA): TGTGCCAGCAGCGCAAGCCCTTACAATGAGCAGTTCTTC. Its protein product is CASSASPYNEQFF.

This chain connects TRBV7-9 to TRBJ2-3; the D is unclear. This CDR3 comprises 15 residues. Trimming removed 2 bases at V and 7 bases at J, with 16 bases between. From germline, CDR1 is SEHNR and CDR2 FQNEAQ (reference sequence). The CDR3 spells CASSLSGVSGNTQYF. CDR3 nucleotide sequence: TGTGCCAGCAGCTTATCCGGAGTGTCGGGTAATACGCAGTATTTT. Looking up the rest from reference TRBV7-9 and TRBJ2-3 gives the full variable domain: DTGVSQNPRHKITKRGQNVTFRCDPISEHNRLYWYRQTLGQGPEFLTYFQNEAQLEKSRLLSDRFSAERPKGSFSTLEIQRTEQGDSAMYLCASSLSGVSGNTQYFGPGTRLTVL.

This clone was seen a single time. This chain connects TRBV5-4 to TRBJ1-4, with 7 bases identical to TRBD1. From germline, CDR1 is SGHNT and CDR2 YYREEE (reference sequence). This CDR3 spans 15 amino acids. Unmatched junction bases numbered 9, after V lost 4 bases and J lost 6 bases. The CDR3 loop is CASSLRQGGYEKLFF. The CDR3 DNA follows: TGTGCCAGCAGCCTAAGACAGGGCGGTTATGAAAAACTGTTTTTT.

This clone came up once. This specimen includes other DNA sequences encoding the same CDR3. The V gene is TRBV6-5, the J gene TRBJ1-2; unclear D gene. Germline CDR1 MNHEY, CDR2 SVGAGI. V lost 4 bases, J lost 3 bases, and 6 bases lay in between. The CDR3 consists of 12 residues. CDR3 nucleotides: TGTGCCAGCAGTTCCGGTGACTATGGCTACACCTTC. Residues: CASSSGDYGYTF.

This clone appeared many times. The V call is TRBV7-3, the J call TRBJ2-6; D may be TRBD1 (5 bases). Trimming left V 3 bases short and J 4 bases short, with 16 bases between. Germline values: CDR1 SGHTA, CDR2 FQGTGA. The CDR3 covers 17 residues. For the CDR3, the DNA is TGTGCCAGCAGCTTTATTGCTCTAGGGGCAGGGGCCAACGTCCTGACTTTC. It translates to CASSFIALGAGANVLTF.

This chain connects TRBV9 to TRBJ2-2, with TRBD2 matching 7 bases. V lost 6 bases to trimming and J lost 2 bases; unmatched junction nucleotides: 7. Germline lookup yields CDR1 SGDLS and CDR2 YYNGEE. The CDR3 contains 15 residues. CDR3 residues: CASKRGVINTGELFF. CDR3 nucleotides: TGTGCCAGCAAACGGGGGGTAATTAACACCGGGGAGCTGTTTTTT. The full variable domain, rest sourced from reference TRBV9 and TRBJ2-2, is DSGVTQTPKHLITATGQRVTLRCSPRSGDLSVYWYQQSLDQGLQFLIQYYNGEERAKGNILERFSAQQFPDLHSELNLSSLELGDSALYFCASKRGVINTGELFFGEGSRLTVL.